The 10 T cell receptor beta chains reported below all come from one sample, sequenced in a study of technical replicates of blood from several donors. Clones were sequenced by immunoSEQ multiplex PCR, and TCRdb holds only the in-frame ones, with some missing. The repertoire holds tens of thousands of clones, with 70% to 90% as singletons. The sequencing sample was made of PBMCs. All receptors derive from a human donor in good health. Some clones in this sample may be carry-over from other donors' samples.

This clone was observed a single time. The chain couples TRBV4-3 to TRBJ2-7; 8 nucleotides align to TRBD1. V lost 0 bases to trimming and J lost 2 bases; unmatched junction nucleotides: 9. From germline, CDR1 is LGHNA and CDR2 YSLEER. The CDR3 totals 17 residues. The DNA of the CDR3 is TGCGCCAGCAGCCAAGATGGGACCATACAGGGGGCCTACGAGCAGTACTTC. Protein: CASSQDGTIQGAYEQYF.

The chain links TRBV6-6 to TRBJ2-4; D is perhaps TRBD1 (6 bases). The CDR3 is made up of 15 amino acids. Germline CDR1 MNHNY, CDR2 SVGAGI (reference sequence). Trimming shortened V by 10 bases and J by 0 bases, and 16 bases separated the two germline ends. This chain's CDR3 is CATQGMDLAKNIQYF. CDR3 in DNA: TGTGCCACCCAGGGGATGGATTTAGCCAAAAACATTCAGTACTTC.

The chain couples TRBV27 to TRBJ2-3; 7 nucleotides agree with TRBD1. The CDR3 length is 13 residues. Trimming cost V 8 bases and J 3 bases; bases outside gene matches: 5. The germline V gene encodes CDR1 MNHEY and CDR2 SMNVEV (reference sequence). The CDR3 DNA reads TGTGCCAGCTCCCAGGGGGTGACAGATACGCAGTATTTT. Translated, it gives CASSQGVTDTQYF.

This chain links TRBV2 with TRBJ2-1; D remains ambiguous. Germline-derived CDR1 and CDR2 are SNHLY and FYNNEI. Trimming stripped 2 bases from V and 0 bases from J, with 11 bases between. This CDR3 is 16 amino acids long. Here the CDR3 reads CASSETWWSSYNEQFF. Written as DNA, the CDR3 is TGTGCCAGCAGTGAAACGTGGTGGAGCTCCTACAATGAGCAGTTCTTC.

This sequence joins TRBV5-1 and TRBJ1-2; 9 bases align to TRBD1. CDR3 length: 17 residues. Germline values: CDR1 SGHRS, CDR2 YFSETQ. V lost 4 bases to trimming and J lost 4 bases; unmatched junction nucleotides: 14. The CDR3 is CASSPGQGRGLGYGYTF. DNA of the CDR3: TGCGCCAGCAGCCCCGGACAGGGGAGAGGATTGGGCTATGGCTACACCTTC.

The chain employs TRBV9 and TRBJ2-3; D is unresolved. CDR3 length equals 11 residues. CDR1 SGDLS and CDR2 YYNGEE come from the germline V gene. With 5 bases removed from V and 5 bases from J, the gap between germline ends came to 6 bases. CDR3 in amino acids: CASSPGDTQYF. DNA for the CDR3: TGTGCCAGCAGTCCCGGAGATACGCAGTATTTT.

V and J are TRBV27 and TRBJ1-1; unclear D gene. The germline gives CDR1 MNHEY, CDR2 SMNVEV (reference sequence). V was shortened by 7 bases and J by 10 bases, with 16 bases between the two germline ends. This CDR3 comprises 12 residues. CDR3: CASKEGEQVAFF. CDR3 bases: TGTGCCAGCAAAGAGGGAGAGCAGGTAGCTTTCTTT.

The genes are TRBV5-1 and TRBJ2-3; perhaps TRBD1 as D (6 bases). CDR3 length: 13 amino acids. The germline CDR1 and CDR2 sequences are SGHRS and YFSETQ. V lost 2 bases to trimming and J lost 4 bases, with 8 bases between them. CDR3 loop: CASSFTGPDTQYF. In DNA, the CDR3 is TGCGCCAGCAGCTTTACAGGGCCAGATACGCAGTATTTT.

This chain joins TRBV19 and TRBJ2-7; 13 bases align to TRBD2. CDR1 is LNHDA, CDR2 SQIVND, per germline (reference sequence). This CDR3 comprises 15 residues. Losses at the gene ends were 3 bases for V and 2 bases for J; bases not matched to a gene: 1. CDR3 sequence reads: CASSIGTSGTYEQYF. DNA of the CDR3: TGTGCCAGTAGTATTGGGACTAGCGGGACCTACGAGCAGTACTTC.

V is TRBV7-2 and J is TRBJ2-3, with 8 bases that match TRBD2. The CDR3 contains 15 residues. V was pared by 2 bases and J by 2 bases, with 3 bases of the junction left unmatched. Germline values: CDR1 SGHTA, CDR2 FQGNSA. CDR3 coding DNA: TGTGCCAGCAGCTTAACCGGGGGGGCCACAGATACGCAGTATTTT. Translating it yields CASSLTGGATDTQYF.